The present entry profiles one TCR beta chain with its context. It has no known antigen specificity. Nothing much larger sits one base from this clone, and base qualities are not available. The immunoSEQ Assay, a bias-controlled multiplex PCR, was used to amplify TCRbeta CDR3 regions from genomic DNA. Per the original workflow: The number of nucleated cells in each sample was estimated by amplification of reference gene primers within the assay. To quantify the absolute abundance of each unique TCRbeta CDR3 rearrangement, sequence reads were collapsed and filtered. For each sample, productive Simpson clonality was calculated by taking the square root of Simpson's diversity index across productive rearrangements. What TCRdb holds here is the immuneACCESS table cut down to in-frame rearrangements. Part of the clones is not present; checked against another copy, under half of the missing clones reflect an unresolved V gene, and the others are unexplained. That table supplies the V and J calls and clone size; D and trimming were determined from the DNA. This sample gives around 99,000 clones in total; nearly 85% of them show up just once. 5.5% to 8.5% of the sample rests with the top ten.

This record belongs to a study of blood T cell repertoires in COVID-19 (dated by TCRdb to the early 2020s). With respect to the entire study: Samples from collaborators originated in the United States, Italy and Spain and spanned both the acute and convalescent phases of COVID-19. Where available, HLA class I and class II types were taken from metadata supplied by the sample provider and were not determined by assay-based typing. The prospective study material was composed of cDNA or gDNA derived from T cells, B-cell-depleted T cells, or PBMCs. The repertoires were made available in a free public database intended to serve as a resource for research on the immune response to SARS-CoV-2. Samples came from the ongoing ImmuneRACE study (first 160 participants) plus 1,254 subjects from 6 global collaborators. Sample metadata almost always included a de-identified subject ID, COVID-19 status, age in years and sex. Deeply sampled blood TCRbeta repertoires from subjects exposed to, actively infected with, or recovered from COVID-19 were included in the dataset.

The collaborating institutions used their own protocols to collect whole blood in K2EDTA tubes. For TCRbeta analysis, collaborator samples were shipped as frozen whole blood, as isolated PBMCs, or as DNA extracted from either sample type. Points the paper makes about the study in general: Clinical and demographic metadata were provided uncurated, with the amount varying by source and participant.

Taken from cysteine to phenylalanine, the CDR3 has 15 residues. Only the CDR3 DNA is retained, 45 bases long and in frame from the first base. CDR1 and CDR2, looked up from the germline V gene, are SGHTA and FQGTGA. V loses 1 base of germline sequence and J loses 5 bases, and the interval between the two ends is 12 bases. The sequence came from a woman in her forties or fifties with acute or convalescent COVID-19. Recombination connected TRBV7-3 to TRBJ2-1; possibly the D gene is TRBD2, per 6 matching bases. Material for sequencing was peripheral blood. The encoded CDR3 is CASSLMGSGHNEQFF. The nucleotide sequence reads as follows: TGTGCCAGCAGCTTAATGGGGAGCGGGCACAATGAGCAGTTCTTC.